A single T cell receptor (beta chain) is shown here with its context. The target antigen is unknown. The sample is drawn from a study of T cell repertoires and HLA-DP antigens. Overall study context: CD4+ T cells were cocultured with HeLa cells expressing HLA-DP.

Using immunoSEQ multiplex PCR, the repertoire was profiled, and TCRdb retains in-frame clones only, with some absent. Among approximately 86,000 clones listed, approximately 86% were seen once. V lost 6 bases and J lost 2, with 15 bases in between. The CDR3 runs to 15 residues. Germline CDR1 reads KGHSH; CDR2 reads LQKENI. The rearrangement uses TRBV18 and TRBJ2-3; D is perhaps TRBD2 (6 bases). The clonotype was recovered from a man between 45 and 60 years old in good health and CMV-seronegative. Sequenced material: CD4+ T cells from PBMCs. CDR3 in amino acids: CASSPMGGNTDTQYF. CDR3 nucleotide sequence: TGTGCCAGCTCCCCCATGGGGGGAAACACAGATACGCAGTATTTT.